The T cell receptor beta chain under discussion was sequenced for a study of T cell responses to AZD1222 COVID-19 vaccine. A remark on this clone: Its matching antigen is unknown.

Study-wide points: The span of vaccine-associated CD4 TCRs extended across spike, with dominance at 160-218 and 743-854. Receipt of two AZD1222 doses was followed by a rise in Spike-specific TCR breadth and depth. The donor group comprised mostly white British people and more females; the analysis possibly underestimated clonal diversity. As reported, nearly half of all spike-specific TCRs target variant regions that are unmutated.

The method was immunoSEQ multiplex PCR; TCRdb's version includes in-frame clones alone and lacks a portion of them. In the table there are roughly 180,000 clones, around 94% of which are singletons. Trimming cost V 6 bases and J 13 bases, with 21 bases left between them. CDR1 and CDR2 from the germline V gene are SNHLY and FYNNEI. This CDR3 contains 14 residues. The gene calls are TRBV2 and TRBJ2-2; possible D gene TRBD2, 5 bases. The starting material was peripheral blood, obtained 28 days after the second AZD1222 dose. This TCR came from an adult who received the AZD1222 COVID-19 vaccine. The chain's CDR3 is CASRGLASGRGLFF. The DNA for the CDR3 is TGTGCCAGCAGAGGGCTAGCCAGCGGTCGTGGGCTGTTTTTT.